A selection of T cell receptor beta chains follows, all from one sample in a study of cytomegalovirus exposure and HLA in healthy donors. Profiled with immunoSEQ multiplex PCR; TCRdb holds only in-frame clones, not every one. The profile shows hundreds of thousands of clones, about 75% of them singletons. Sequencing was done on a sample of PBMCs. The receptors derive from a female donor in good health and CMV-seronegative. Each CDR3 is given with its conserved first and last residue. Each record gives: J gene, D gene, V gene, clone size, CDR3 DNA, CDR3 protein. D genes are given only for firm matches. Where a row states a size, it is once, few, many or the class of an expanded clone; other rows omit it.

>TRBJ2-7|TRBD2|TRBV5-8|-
TGTGCCAGCAGCTTGGCCCTAGCGGGGGCCTCTACCGAGCAGTACTTC
CASSLALAGASTEQYF
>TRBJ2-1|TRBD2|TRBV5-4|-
TGTGCCAGCAGCTTGGAGACTAGCGGTAGAGGTGAGCAGTTCTTC
CASSLETSGRGEQFF
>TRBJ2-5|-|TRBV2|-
TGTGCCAGCGGCAGGCAGGGGCAAGTGGAGACCCAGTACTTC
CASGRQGQVETQYF
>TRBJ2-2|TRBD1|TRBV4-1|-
TGCGCCAGCAGCCAAGCTCAGGGGGCGAACACCGGGGAGCTGTTTTTT
CASSQAQGANTGELFF
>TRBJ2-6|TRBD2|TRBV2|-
TGTGCCAGCAGGGGTGGTCTAGCGGGAGAAGCTTTC
CASRGGLAGEAF
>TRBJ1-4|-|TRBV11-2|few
TGTGCCAGCAGCTTAGGCAGTCTGACTAATGAAAAACTGTTTTTT
CASSLGSLTNEKLFF
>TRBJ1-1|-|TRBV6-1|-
TGTGCCAGCAGTGGACGGACCGGGAGATCCCAAATTCTGAACACTGAAGCTTTCTTT
CASSGRTGRSQILNTEAFF
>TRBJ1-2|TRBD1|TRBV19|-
TGTGCCAGTAGTATGACCCCCGACAGGGTCCCGAATGGCTACACCTTC
CASSMTPDRVPNGYTF
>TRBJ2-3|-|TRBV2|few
TGTGCCAGCAGTGACAGGGGAGGCACAGATACGCAGTATTTT
CASSDRGGTDTQYF
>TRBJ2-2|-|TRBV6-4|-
TGTGCCAGCAGTGGGACTAACACCGGGGAGCTGTTTTTT
CASSGTNTGELFF
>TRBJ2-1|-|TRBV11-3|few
TGTGCCAGCAGTCCCGGTTATGAGCAGTTCTTC
CASSPGYEQFF
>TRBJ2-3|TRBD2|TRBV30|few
TGTGCCTGGAGTGTACGCGGGAGAAGGGATACGCAGTATTTT
CAWSVRGRRDTQYF
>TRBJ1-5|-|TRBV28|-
TGTGCCAGCGACCACCGCGGGGCAGAACCAAGGCCCCAGCATTTT
CASDHRGAEPRPQHF
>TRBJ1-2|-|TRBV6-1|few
TGTGCCAGCAGTGAGGTGGGGGGTTCCTATGGCTACACCTTC
CASSEVGGSYGYTF
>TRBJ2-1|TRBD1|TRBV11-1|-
TGTGCCAGCACTCACCAGGGGGCGGGTGAGCAGTTCTTC
CASTHQGAGEQFF
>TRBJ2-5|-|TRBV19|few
TGTGCCAGTAGTACAACCAGACGGGAGAGACTCAAGACCCAGTACTTC
CASSTTRRERLKTQYF
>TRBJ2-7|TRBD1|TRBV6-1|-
TGTGCCAGCAGGGCCGGGACAGGGATCTACGAGCAGTACTTC
CASRAGTGIYEQYF
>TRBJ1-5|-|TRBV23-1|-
TGCGCCAGCAGCCAATCCCAGGGCGATAGCAATCAGCCCCAGCATTTT
CASSQSQGDSNQPQHF
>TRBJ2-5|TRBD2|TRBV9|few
TGTGCCAGCAGCGTAGGGCGGGAGCCTGAGACCCAGTACTTC
CASSVGREPETQYF
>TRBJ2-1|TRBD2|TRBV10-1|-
TGCGCCAGCAGTGCGACTAGCCACAATGAGCAGTTCTTC
CASSATSHNEQFF
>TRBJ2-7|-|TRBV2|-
TGTGCCAGCAGTGTCGGGACGGGGGTCGCTTTAGGCGAGCAGTACTTC
CASSVGTGVALGEQYF
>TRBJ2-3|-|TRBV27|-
TGTGCCAGCAGTTCGGGACTCCCCACAGATACGCAGTATTTT
CASSSGLPTDTQYF